A single sample is the source of the 28 T cell receptor beta chains below, sequenced in a study of chemoradiotherapy in HPV16-positive cancers. The assay was immunoSEQ multiplex PCR, and TCRdb's table has in-frame clones only and misses some. This repertoire shows about 8,900 clones, 90% to 95% found once; its top ten account for 12%. The sample was blood, taken from a patient who underwent chemoradiotherapy. These receptor sequences come from a human donor with HPV-associated anogenital cancer.

The chain joins TRBV6-6 to TRBJ1-6; D remains ambiguous. The CDR3 contains 13 residues. The germline gives CDR1 MNHNY, CDR2 SVGAGI (reference sequence). The ends were cut back, 6 bases at V and 7 bases at J, with 10 bases in the middle. Here the CDR3 reads CASSSPENSPLHF. CDR3 DNA: TGTGCCAGCAGCTCGCCCGAGAATTCACCCCTCCACTTT.

The CDR3 loop reads CASSFHTGDAAGNTIYF. The CDR3 DNA reads as TGTGCCAGCAGTTTCCACACGGGGGACGCCGCTGGAAACACCATATATTTT. The chain employs TRBV28 and TRBJ1-3; a weak D match, TRBD1 (5 bases). V was clipped by 3 bases and J by 2 bases, with 17 bases between them. The CDR3 contains 17 residues. Germline loops: CDR1 MDHEN, CDR2 SYDVKM.

This chain uses TRBV19 with TRBJ1-1; 7 bases line up with TRBD1. The CDR3 is 16 residues long. Germline lookup yields CDR1 LNHDA and CDR2 SQIVND (reference sequence). Trimming cost V 5 bases and J 2 bases; bases outside gene matches: 11. The CDR3 spells CASSPKVRGRNTEAFF. For the CDR3, the DNA is TGTGCCAGTAGTCCCAAAGTTAGGGGGCGCAACACTGAAGCTTTCTTT.

The chain recombines TRBV27 with TRBJ2-3; no clear D gene. The CDR3 contains 13 residues. The V end lost 3 bases, the J end lost 3 bases, and 7 bases lay between the germline ends. Germline loops: CDR1 MNHEY, CDR2 SMNVEV (reference sequence). The CDR3 protein is CASSFLGTDTQYF. CDR3 coding DNA: TGTGCCAGCAGTTTTCTGGGTACAGATACGCAGTATTTT.

This chain uses TRBV5-8 with TRBJ1-6; 9 bases map to TRBD1. This CDR3 has 15 residues. Germline CDR1 is SGHTS and CDR2 is YDEGEE. V shed 4 bases, J shed 9 bases, and the junction held 8 bases outside the gene matches. In DNA form, the CDR3 reads TGTGCCAGCAGCATCTCCGGGACAGGGATTTCACCCCTCCACTTT. Translated: CASSISGTGISPLHF.

This clone was detected once. V gene TRBV30 combines with J gene TRBJ2-5; D perhaps matches TRBD1 (6 bases). The CDR3 runs 14 residues. Trimming shortened V by 2 bases and J by 4 bases, and 14 bases separated the two germline ends. In germline, CDR1 is GTSNPN, CDR2 SVGIG (reference sequence). In nucleotides, the CDR3 is TGTGCCTGGAGTTTAACTGGGGGCCTAGAGACCCAGTACTTC. Its translation is CAWSLTGGLETQYF. Based on the CDR3 plus reference TRBV30 and TRBJ2-5, the full variable domain is SQTIHQWPATLVQPVGSPLSLECTVEGTSNPNLYWYRQAAGRGLQLLFYSVGIGQISSEVPQNLSASRPQDRQFILSSKKLLLSDSGFYLCAWSLTGGLETQYFGPGTRLLVL.

The chain recombines TRBV9 with TRBJ1-2; no firm D call. V was cut by 3 bases and J by 3 bases, with 18 bases left in between. CDR1 is SGDLS, CDR2 YYNGEE, per germline. CDR3 length: 16 amino acids. CDR3 sequence: CASSESPSAIHYGYTF. In nucleotides, the CDR3 is TGTGCCAGCAGCGAGTCTCCCTCTGCGATCCACTATGGCTACACCTTC.

In DNA, the CDR3 is TGTGCCAGCAGCGGAGGGCTAGCTACGGCGGAGACCCAGTACTTC. The encoded protein is CASSGGLATAETQYF. The rearrangement joins TRBV9 to TRBJ2-5, with D possibly matching TRBD2 (5 bases). V gave up 3 bases and J gave up 5 bases, with 17 bases separating them. The CDR3 runs to 15 residues. CDR1 SGDLS and CDR2 YYNGEE come from the germline V gene.

This rearrangement joins TRBV28 to TRBJ2-5, with a weak D call TRBD2 (7 bases). Deletions cut 3 bases from V and 5 bases from J, with 16 bases between. The CDR3 length is 15 residues. The V gene's germline CDR1 is MDHEN and CDR2 SYDVKM. Written as DNA, the CDR3 is TGTGCCAGCAGTTTGCTGGCGGGGGCTGGGGAGACCCAGTACTTC. It yields the protein CASSLLAGAGETQYF.

The chain uses TRBV18 and TRBJ2-5, with a weak D call TRBD1 (5 bases). Trimming took off 2 bases at V and 5 bases at J, with 9 bases between the two ends. The germline CDR1 and CDR2 sequences are KGHSH and LQKENI. The CDR3 runs 13 residues. For the CDR3, the DNA is TGTGCCAGCTCACCAAGGGGATGGGAGACCCAGTACTTC. Translated, it gives CASSPRGWETQYF. The complete variable domain, with remaining parts taken from reference TRBV18 and TRBJ2-5, reads NAGVMQNPRHLVRRRGQEARLRCSPMKGHSHVYWYRQLPEEGLKFMVYLQKENIIDESGMPKERFSAEFPKEGPSILRIQQVVRGDSAAYFCASSPRGWETQYFGPGTRLLVL.

The genes are TRBV7-2 and TRBJ1-5; D gene ambiguous. The germline V gene encodes CDR1 SGHTA and CDR2 FQGNSA. The V gene lost 5 bases and the J gene lost 2 bases, with 13 bases spanning the gap. There are 15 residues in the CDR3. The CDR3 DNA reads as TGTGCCAGCAGCCCGGCCCCCCGGGGCAATCAGCCCCAGCATTTT. Its protein is CASSPAPRGNQPQHF.

In its sample, this clone was seen once. This chain connects TRBV14 to TRBJ1-1; possibly TRBD1 for D (5 bases). CDR3 length: 14 amino acids. V was clipped by 5 bases and J by 1 base, with 11 bases between them. Germline V gene data show CDR1 as SGHDN and CDR2 as FVKESK. CDR3: CASSAGTANTEAFF. The CDR3 DNA sequence: TGTGCCAGCAGCGCCGGGACGGCGAACACTGAAGCTTTCTTT.

The V and J genes are TRBV5-1 and TRBJ2-2, with D perhaps matching TRBD2 (6 bases). The CDR3 runs 15 residues. Germline CDR1 and CDR2: SGHRS and YFSETQ. V gave up 2 bases and J gave up 5 bases, with 13 bases separating them. CDR3 DNA: TGCGCCAGCAGCTTTAGTCTGGCGGGAACCGGGGAGCTGTTTTTT. Protein product: CASSFSLAGTGELFF.

The gene calls are TRBV10-3 and TRBJ2-1, with D tentatively TRBD2 (7 bases). Trimming took 10 bases from V and 8 from J, leaving 24 bases between them. This CDR3 contains 15 residues. CDR1 and CDR2 from the germline V gene are ENHRY and SYGVKD. The CDR3 loop is CATVPAGAPYDEQFF. DNA of the CDR3: TGTGCCACCGTCCCGGCGGGGGCACCTTACGATGAGCAGTTCTTC.

This chain uses TRBV10-3 with TRBJ1-4; D unresolved. The CDR3 has 12 amino acids. CDR1 ENHRY and CDR2 SYGVKD come from the germline V gene. V was trimmed by 2 bases and J by 8 bases, leaving 6 bases between them. CDR3: CAISEEGEKLFF. CDR3 bases: TGTGCCATCAGTGAGGAGGGAGAAAAACTGTTTTTT.

This sequence joins TRBV2 and TRBJ1-5; D is ambiguous. V shed 8 bases and J shed 0 bases, with 8 bases lying between them. CDR3 length: 13 amino acids. CDR1 and CDR2 from the germline V gene are SNHLY and FYNNEI. The CDR3 DNA is TGTGCCAGCCACTACGGTAGCAATCAGCCCCAGCATTTT. Translation gives CASHYGSNQPQHF.

This chain joins TRBV29-1 and TRBJ1-1, with a tentative D call TRBD1 (5 bases). The CDR3 consists of 13 residues. The germline CDR1 and CDR2 sequences are SQVTM and ANQGSEA. V lost 4 bases to trimming and J lost 4 bases, with 13 bases between them. DNA for the CDR3: TGCAGCGTTGTGGAGGGGAGCCCCACTGAAGCTTTCTTT. Translated: CSVVEGSPTEAFF.

The J gene is TRBJ2-3, the V gene TRBV2, with D perhaps TRBD2 (7 bases). V gave up 1 base and J gave up 7 bases, with 9 bases separating them. The CDR3 length is 13 residues. The V gene's germline CDR1 is SNHLY and CDR2 FYNNEI. CDR3 region: CASSEEGGNTQYF. CDR3 nucleotides: TGTGCCAGCAGTGAAGAGGGGGGGAATACGCAGTATTTT.

The V call is TRBV18, the J call TRBJ2-6; D is perhaps TRBD1 (5 bases). Trimming left V 4 bases short and J 2 bases short, with 9 bases between. The CDR3 length is 15 residues. The germline V gene encodes CDR1 KGHSH and CDR2 LQKENI. CDR3 nucleotides: TGTGCCAGCTCACTACAGGTAGCTGGGGCCAACGTCCTGACTTTC. Translation: CASSLQVAGANVLTF.

The rearrangement uses TRBV11-2 and TRBJ2-2, with 13 positions matching TRBD2. Germline CDR1 and CDR2: SGHAT and FQNNGV. This CDR3 spans 17 amino acids. The J segment lost 1 base and the V segment lost 5 bases, leaving 4 bases of the junction unmatched. As DNA, the CDR3 is TGTGCCAGCAGCGAAAGACTAGCGGGGGGGAACACCGGGGAGCTGTTTTTT. It encodes CASSERLAGGNTGELFF. The entire variable domain, with the rest obtained from reference TRBV11-2 and TRBJ2-2, is as follows: EAGVAQSPRYKIIEKRQSVAFWCNPISGHATLYWYQQILGQGPKLLIQFQNNGVVDDSQLPKDRFSAERLKGVDSTLKIQPAKLEDSAVYLCASSERLAGGNTGELFFGEGSRLTVL.

J is TRBJ2-1 and V is TRBV12-5, with D perhaps matching TRBD2 (6 bases). With 6 bases removed from V and 0 bases from J, the gap between germline ends came to 12 bases. This CDR3 is 15 amino acids long. From germline, CDR1 is LGHNT and CDR2 FRNRAP. CDR3 coding DNA: TGTGCTAGTGGCCTGGGGGGACCCTCCTACAATGAGCAGTTCTTC. Translated: CASGLGGPSYNEQFF.

V and J are TRBV2 and TRBJ2-5; D is unclear. This CDR3 spans 14 amino acids. Germline V lookup: CDR1 SNHLY, CDR2 FYNNEI. Trimming took 2 bases from V and 5 from J, leaving 12 bases between them. The DNA for the CDR3 is TGTGCCAGCAGTGAACGGTTAGTCGGCGAGACCCAGTACTTC. Its translation: CASSERLVGETQYF.

V is TRBV4-3 and J is TRBJ2-3; TRBD2 matches at 14 bases. The V gene's germline CDR1 is LGHNA and CDR2 YSLEER. The CDR3 has 17 residues. The ends lost 1 base at V and 4 bases at J; junction bases unmatched: 4. CDR3 sequence reads: CASSQGTSGGMADTQYF. CDR3 sequence (DNA): TGCGCCAGCAGCCAAGGGACTAGCGGGGGGATGGCAGATACGCAGTATTTT.

As concerns this clone: Other DNA sequences of this sample code for an identical CDR3. The genes are TRBV27 and TRBJ2-1; D perhaps matches TRBD2 (5 bases). The CDR3 covers 12 residues. The germline V and J ends were trimmed by 3 bases and 6 bases, with 6 bases remaining between them. Germline CDR1 and CDR2: MNHEY and SMNVEV (reference sequence). CDR3 loop: CASSFGGNEQFF. DNA of the CDR3: TGTGCCAGCAGTTTTGGAGGCAATGAGCAGTTCTTC.

The rearrangement uses TRBV7-8 and TRBJ1-3; 7 nucleotides match TRBD1. The CDR3 loop spans 17 amino acids. Germline V lookup: CDR1 SGHVS, CDR2 FQNEAQ. V shed 5 bases and J 0 bases; nucleotides not matched to a gene: 10. The CDR3 coding sequence is TGTGCCAGCAGCGCGCGACAGGGCCCACACTCTGGAAACACCATATATTTT. Amino acids: CASSARQGPHSGNTIYF.

This clone was found a few times. V is TRBV2 and J is TRBJ2-7; D gene uncertain. V was pared by 5 bases and J by 9 bases, with 11 bases between. Germline V gene data show CDR1 as SNHLY and CDR2 as FYNNEI. CDR3 length: 11 amino acids. The CDR3 DNA reads as TGTGCCAGCAGTTACGACGTCGGGCAGTACGTC. It is translated as CASSYDVGQYV.

V usage is TRBV9 and J usage is TRBJ1-3; the D gene is possibly TRBD1 (5 bases). V was shortened by 0 bases and J by 0 bases, with 10 bases between the two germline ends. Germline CDR1 is SGDLS and CDR2 is YYNGEE. The CDR3 covers 16 residues. CDR3 protein: CASSVGGRTSGNTIYF. The CDR3 region has the DNA TGTGCCAGCAGCGTAGGGGGCAGGACCTCTGGAAACACCATATATTTT.

The rearrangement joins TRBV2 to TRBJ2-1, with D unclear. Germline V lookup: CDR1 SNHLY, CDR2 FYNNEI. This CDR3 region has 12 residues. V was cut by 1 base and J by 10 bases, with 8 bases left in between. CDR3: CASSEDTLEQFF. Written as DNA, the CDR3 is TGTGCCAGCAGTGAAGACACTTTAGAGCAGTTCTTC.